These 30 T cell receptor beta chains share one sample of origin, sequenced in a study of blood T cells in healthy people across ages. For the second PCR, which ran for roughly 7 to 11 cycles, a sample-barcoded 5' primer and a J-beta primer mix were used. TCRdb processed the 5' RACE reads anew with MiXCR; each CDR3 protein has one entry. In the table there are around 940,000 distinct CDR3 sequences, just over 50% of which are singletons. The sample was blood. These receptors were collected from a woman aged 55-70 years in good health.

This clonotype was counted a single time. The chain is built from TRBV28 and TRBJ2-5; 9 bases match TRBD1. The J call may be in error: the DNA end matches TRBJ2-7 better. The CDR3 is 15 residues long. Per germline, CDR1 MDHEN and CDR2 SYDVKM. The CDR3 nucleotides read TGTGCCAGCAGTGTGGACAGGGGTTTGGGCTACGAGCAGTACTTC. Translating gives CASSVDRGLGYEQYF.

The rearrangement links TRBV20-1 to TRBJ2-1; TRBD2 matches 11 bases. The CDR3 contains 15 residues. Trimming removed 5 bases from V and 7 bases from J; junction bases left unmatched: 10. From germline, CDR1 is DFQATT and CDR2 SNEGSKA (reference sequence). This CDR3 is CSALFTSGSFNEQFF. CDR3 in DNA: TGCAGTGCTCTCTTCACTAGCGGGAGTTTTAATGAGCAGTTCTTC.

This clonotype was counted between two and nine times. The V and J genes are TRBV2 and TRBJ2-3; D is possibly TRBD1 (5 bases). Per the germline V gene, CDR1 is SNHLY and CDR2 is FYNNEI. CDR3 size: 15 residues. V lost 4 bases and J lost 6, with 17 bases in between. CDR3 in amino acids: CASSVDGRAADTQYF. CDR3 DNA: TGTGCCAGCAGTGTTGACGGCAGGGCTGCGGATACGCAGTATTTT.

The genes are TRBV20-1 and TRBJ2-5; maybe TRBD1 (6 bases). Germline loops: CDR1 DFQATT, CDR2 SNEGSKA (reference sequence). V was pared by 0 bases and J by 5 bases, with 16 bases between. This CDR3 is built from 15 residues. The CDR3 protein is CSARDGQKAGETQYF. The CDR3 DNA reads TGCAGTGCTAGAGATGGACAGAAAGCCGGGGAGACCCAGTACTTC.

The V and J genes are TRBV12-3 or TRBV12-4 and TRBJ2-1; D call uncertain. The CDR3 consists of 17 residues. Trimming took off 6 bases at V and 9 bases at J, with 27 bases between the two ends. Here the CDR3 reads CASRVDLGNRPSTEQFF. Here the CDR3 DNA reads TGTGCCAGCAGGGTCGACCTGGGGAACCGGCCTTCGACTGAGCAGTTCTTC.

The chain carries TRBV6-5 and TRBJ2-7; 15 bases map to TRBD2. This CDR3 has 14 residues. The J segment lost 6 bases and the V segment lost 4 bases, leaving 1 base of the junction unmatched. CDR1 is MNHEY and CDR2 is SVGAGI in the germline V gene. The DNA of the CDR3 is TGTGCCAGCAGTTGGGGACTAGCGGGAGGCGAGCAGTACTTC. Its translation: CASSWGLAGGEQYF.

This chain joins TRBV7-3 and TRBJ2-7; 8 positions agree with TRBD1. Looked up from germline, CDR1 is SGHTA and CDR2 is FQGTGA. V shed 5 bases and J 0 bases; nucleotides not matched to a gene: 6. This CDR3 region has 15 residues. The CDR3 region has the DNA TGTGCCAGCAGCCCCCAGGGGGCGGTCTCCTACGAGCAGTACTTC. Translating gives CASSPQGAVSYEQYF.

V and J are TRBV2 and TRBJ2-3; D remains ambiguous. V shed 4 bases and J shed 0 bases, with 11 bases lying between them. Germline V gene lookup returns CDR1 SNHLY and CDR2 FYNNEI. This CDR3 has 15 residues. The CDR3 reads CASSVLVSSTDTQYF. DNA of the CDR3: TGTGCCAGCAGTGTCTTGGTCTCTAGCACAGATACGCAGTATTTT. The entire variable domain, with the rest obtained from reference TRBV2 and TRBJ2-3, is as follows: EPEVTQTPSHQVTQMGQEVILRCVPISNHLYFYWYRQILGQKVEFLVSFYNNEISEKSEIFDDQFSVERPDGSNFTLKIRSTKLEDSAMYFCASSVLVSSTDTQYFGPGTRLTVL.

This chain connects TRBV29-1 to TRBJ2-1; 8 nucleotides agree with TRBD2. The CDR3 spans 17 residues. With 3 bases clipped from V and 8 bases from J, the junction kept 18 bases outside the gene matches. Germline V lookup: CDR1 SQVTM, CDR2 ANQGSEA. The CDR3 nucleotides read TGCAGCGTTGATCCCCGCGGGGGACTAGACTCTTGGGATGAGCAGTTCTTC. Its translation: CSVDPRGGLDSWDEQFF.

This clonotype was observed a single time. The J gene is TRBJ2-1, the V gene TRBV7-2; D may match TRBD1 or TRBD2 (5 bases each). The closer fit of TRBJ2-7 to the DNA end suggests the J call may be wrong. Germline V gene sequence: CDR1 SGHTA, CDR2 FQGNSA. The CDR3 extends over 17 amino acids. The CDR3 nucleotides read TGTGCCAGCAGCTTAGTGGGTCGGGGACCTACCTACAATGAGCAGTACTTC. It encodes CASSLVGRGPTYNEQYF.

The chain recombines TRBV4-3 with TRBJ1-4; 7 bases line up with TRBD1. Germline CDR1 reads LGHNA; CDR2 reads YSLEER. The CDR3 contains 16 residues. With 1 base clipped from V and 8 bases from J, the junction kept 10 bases outside the gene matches. Here the CDR3 reads CASSQVTDRAREKLFF. The DNA of the CDR3 is TGCGCCAGCAGCCAAGTAACCGACAGGGCCCGGGAAAAACTGTTTTTT.

This clonotype came up many times. Its ends do not fully match the called genes, so a read error is possible. J is TRBJ2-7 and V is TRBV5-1, with D possibly TRBD2 on 6 matching bases. In germline, CDR1 is SGHRS, CDR2 YFSETQ. CDR3 length equals 14 residues. The CDR3 region has the DNA TGTGCCAGCAGTTTAGTCGGGGGCTCCTACGAGCAGTACTTC. Translated: CASSLVGGSYEQYF.

The chain carries TRBV6-6 and TRBJ1-1; possible D gene TRBD1, 5 bases. CDR3 length equals 13 residues. The V and J ends lost 9 bases and 0 bases respectively, with 11 bases between them. The germline CDR1 and CDR2 sequences are MNHNY and SVGAGI (reference sequence). CDR3 nucleotides: TGTGCCAGTCTCAGGGTGGTGAACACTGAAGCTTTCTTT. This translates into CASLRVVNTEAFF.

J is TRBJ2-5 and V is TRBV28; 7 bases line up with TRBD2. Germline assignment: CDR1 MDHEN and CDR2 SYDVKM. Trimming cost V 6 bases and J 1 base; bases outside gene matches: 5. The length of the CDR3 is 14 residues. This chain's CDR3 is CASRGGVFQETQYF. CDR3 sequence (DNA): TGTGCCAGCAGGGGGGGGGTCTTCCAAGAGACCCAGTACTTC.

This chain uses TRBV29-1 with TRBJ2-6; no reliable D call. The V end lost 3 bases, the J end lost 3 bases, and 9 bases lay between the germline ends. This CDR3 comprises 14 residues. Germline V gene data show CDR1 as SQVTM and CDR2 as ANQGSEA. CDR3 sequence: CSVDSGVGANVLTF. The CDR3 nucleotides are TGCAGCGTTGATTCTGGCGTTGGGGCCAACGTCCTGACTTTC.

The chain is built from TRBV3-1 and TRBJ2-3; D might be TRBD1 (6 bases). CDR1 is LGHDT, CDR2 YNNKEL, per germline (reference sequence). This CDR3 has 16 residues. With 0 bases removed from V and 2 bases from J, the gap between germline ends came to 12 bases. Here the CDR3 reads CASSQEQGPYTDTQYF. The CDR3, as DNA: TGTGCCAGCAGCCAAGAACAGGGCCCCTACACAGATACGCAGTATTTT.

This chain links TRBV6-5 with TRBJ1-5; possibly TRBD1 for D (5 bases). This CDR3 spans 15 amino acids. Per germline, CDR1 MNHEY and CDR2 SVGAGI. Trimming took 6 bases from V and 5 from J, leaving 17 bases between them. DNA of the CDR3: TGTGCCAGCAGGCGAGGACACCGGGGGGATCAGCCCCAGCATTTT. Amino acids: CASRRGHRGDQPQHF.

This clonotype was observed once. The chain employs TRBV20-1 and TRBJ2-1, with 7 bases lining up with TRBD2. This CDR3 has 11 amino acids. V lost 6 bases, J lost 15 bases, and 11 bases stayed unmatched. Germline V gene data show CDR1 as DFQATT and CDR2 as SNEGSKA (reference sequence). The DNA of the CDR3 is TGCAGTGCCAACGCGGGGGACCGATGGTTCTTC. Translating gives CSANAGDRWFF.

The V call is TRBV11-2, the J call TRBJ2-3; the D gene is possibly TRBD2 (5 bases). The V gene lost 1 base and the J gene lost 1 base, with 9 bases spanning the gap. Germline CDR1 and CDR2: SGHAT and FQNNGV. CDR3 length: 15 amino acids. This CDR3 is CASSLGEYGTDTQYF. In DNA form, the CDR3 reads TGTGCCAGCAGCTTAGGGGAGTATGGCACAGATACGCAGTATTTT.

V usage is TRBV6-2 or TRBV6-3 and J usage is TRBJ2-1; 7 positions agree with TRBD2. Per the germline V gene, CDR1 is MNHEY and CDR2 is SVGEGT. This CDR3 region has 16 residues. Trimming cost V 2 bases and J 0 bases; bases outside gene matches: 4. The CDR3 nucleotides are TGTGCCAGCAGTTACCGAGCGGGAAGCTCCTACAATGAGCAGTTCTTC. Translated, it gives CASSYRAGSSYNEQFF.

This clonotype was observed a few times. V and J are TRBV29-1 and TRBJ2-4, with D perhaps assigned TRBD1 or TRBD2 (6 bases each). Per germline, CDR1 SQVTM and CDR2 ANQGSEA. The V gene lost 5 bases and the J gene lost 1 base, with 9 bases spanning the gap. The length of the CDR3 is 13 residues. In nucleotides, the CDR3 is TGCAGCGTTATCGGGGGCGCCAAAAACATTCAGTACTTC. Encoded protein: CSVIGGAKNIQYF.

The CDR3 is CASSFIDEQYF. DNA for the CDR3: TGTGCCAGCAGTTTCATTGACGAGCAGTACTTC. The chain uses TRBV6-1 and TRBJ2-7; no clear D. CDR3 length: 11 amino acids. Per germline, CDR1 MNHNS and CDR2 SASEGT. The ends were cut back, 5 bases at V and 5 bases at J, with 7 bases in the middle.

This clonotype appeared once. The chain combines TRBV30 with TRBJ2-7, with D perhaps TRBD1 or TRBD2 (5 bases each). The CDR3 has 14 amino acids. Germline lookup yields CDR1 GTSNPN and CDR2 SVGIG (reference sequence). Trimming removed 2 bases from V and 6 bases from J, with 17 bases in between. The CDR3 DNA reads as TGTGCCTGGAGTCTTATGGGGGTGGCGGTCGAGCAGTACTTC. Translation: CAWSLMGVAVEQYF.

The chain carries TRBV28 and TRBJ2-7; D is possibly TRBD1 (6 bases). The ends were cut back, 2 bases at V and 9 bases at J, with 11 bases in the middle. CDR3 length: 12 amino acids. Germline V gene sequence: CDR1 MDHEN, CDR2 SYDVKM. CDR3 in DNA: TGTGCCAGCAGTTTACGCCCCAGGGGGCAGTACTTC. This encodes CASSLRPRGQYF.

This clonotype was seen a handful of times. V usage is TRBV24-1 and J usage is TRBJ2-5; tentatively, D is TRBD1 (6 bases). The CDR3 is made up of 14 amino acids. The V end lost 4 bases, the J end lost 5 bases, and 13 bases lay between the germline ends. Germline V lookup: CDR1 KGHDR, CDR2 SFDVKD. CDR3 loop: CATSDPDRWETQYF. CDR3 bases: TGTGCCACCAGTGACCCCGACAGGTGGGAGACCCAGTACTTC.

A single count supports this clonotype. This rearrangement joins TRBV10-3 to TRBJ2-1; D remains ambiguous. Germline values: CDR1 ENHRY, CDR2 SYGVKD. CDR3 length equals 13 residues. The V end lost 0 bases, the J end lost 9 bases, and 9 bases lay between the germline ends. CDR3: CAISESSHREQFF. The CDR3 coding sequence is TGTGCCATCAGTGAGTCTTCTCACCGTGAGCAGTTCTTC.

In this sample, this clonotype turned up a few times. This sequence joins TRBV5-1 and TRBJ2-7; D may be TRBD2 (6 bases). The CDR3 runs to 14 residues. V dropped 2 bases and J dropped 5 bases, with 14 bases sitting between them. Germline assignment: CDR1 SGHRS and CDR2 YFSETQ. CDR3 residues: CASSFAGFSNEQYF. The CDR3, as DNA: TGCGCCAGCAGCTTTGCGGGGTTCTCGAACGAGCAGTACTTC.

Only a few counts were recorded for this clonotype. The chain uses TRBV27 and TRBJ2-7; tentatively, D is TRBD2 (6 bases). CDR1 and CDR2 (germline): MNHEY, SMNVEV (reference sequence). The length of the CDR3 is 14 residues. V was trimmed by 4 bases and J by 7 bases, leaving 17 bases between them. The CDR3 nucleotides read TGTGCCAGCAGTTCCGGACTAAGAGTCAATGAGCAGTACTTC. This codes for CASSSGLRVNEQYF.

This clonotype came up a few times. This chain links TRBV20-1 with TRBJ2-3; D gene ambiguous. The V gene lost 2 bases and the J gene lost 2 bases, with 8 bases spanning the gap. This CDR3 region has 13 residues. The germline CDR1 and CDR2 sequences are DFQATT and SNEGSKA (reference sequence). The DNA of the CDR3 is TGCAGTGCTAGAATCCCCCCCACAGATACGCAGTATTTT. Protein product: CSARIPPTDTQYF.

The genes are TRBV30 and TRBJ2-1, with D possibly being TRBD1 or TRBD2 (5 bases each). Germline V gene lookup returns CDR1 GTSNPN and CDR2 SVGIG (reference sequence). V gave up 1 base and J gave up 7 bases, with 11 bases separating them. CDR3 size: 13 residues. The CDR3 loop is CAWSGDGKNEQFF. The DNA for the CDR3 is TGTGCCTGGAGTGGGGACGGTAAAAATGAGCAGTTCTTC.